These 19 T cell receptor beta chains came from one sample sequenced in a study of Tregs in tolerant kidney transplant recipients (dated by TCRdb to 2018 to 2020). Library preparation was by the immunoSEQ multiplex PCR assay. TCRdb retrieved this table from immuneACCESS and kept in-frame rearrangements only. Not all clones are present; in checked studies, unresolved V genes account for under half, and no reason is known for the remainder. The table for this sample lists roughly 250,000 clones; roughly four fifths of them were counted only once. The ten largest clones add up to roughly 0.67% of the sample. The sample was CD4+ T cells from blood. Receptors originate from a human donor in good health.

This chain connects TRBV28 to TRBJ1-4, with a possible D match to TRBD1 (5 bases). The germline gives CDR1 MDHEN, CDR2 SYDVKM. Trimming pared 10 bases from V and 3 bases from J, leaving 9 bases between. The CDR3 is made up of 12 amino acids. The DNA for the CDR3 is TGTGCCACCACCAGGGCTAATGAAAAACTGTTTTTT. This translates into CATTRANEKLFF.

The rearrangement joins TRBV27 to TRBJ1-1; D perhaps matches TRBD1 (6 bases). The ends were cut back, 2 bases at V and 6 bases at J, with 10 bases in the middle. Germline CDR1 and CDR2: MNHEY and SMNVEV (reference sequence). The CDR3 spans 13 residues. The CDR3 loop is CASSLDRSSEAFF. The CDR3 DNA reads as TGTGCCAGCAGTTTAGACAGGAGTTCTGAAGCTTTCTTT.

This sequence joins TRBV5-4 and TRBJ2-7; 7 nucleotides agree with TRBD1. The CDR3 spans 15 residues. Unmatched junction bases numbered 8, after V lost 5 bases and J lost 0 bases. Germline loops: CDR1 SGHNT, CDR2 YYREEE (reference sequence). Here the CDR3 DNA reads TGTGCCAGCAGACCAGACAGGGTCTACTCCTACGAGCAGTACTTC. Translation: CASRPDRVYSYEQYF.

V gene TRBV6-5 combines with J gene TRBJ2-7; 10 bases fit TRBD2. V was pared by 4 bases and J by 3 bases, with 6 bases of the junction left unmatched. In germline, CDR1 is MNHEY, CDR2 SVGAGI. CDR3 size: 15 residues. CDR3 DNA sequence: TGTGCCAGCAGTTGGGGACTAGCGCTGGGCTACGAGCAGTACTTC. Encoded protein: CASSWGLALGYEQYF.

The chain links TRBV5-1 to TRBJ2-1, with D unresolved. The CDR3 has 13 residues. Deletions cut 4 bases from V and 7 bases from J, with 12 bases between. CDR1 is SGHRS, CDR2 YFSETQ, per germline. The chain's CDR3 is CASSLGRENEQFF. The CDR3 region has the DNA TGCGCCAGCAGCCTCGGGCGTGAAAATGAGCAGTTCTTC.

The CDR3 protein is CASSLVGLEGTDTQYF. Written as DNA, the CDR3 is TGTGCCAGCAGCTTAGTCGGCTTAGAAGGCACAGATACGCAGTATTTT. The J gene is TRBJ2-3, the V gene TRBV11-2; D gene uncertain. Germline values: CDR1 SGHAT, CDR2 FQNNGV. V shed 1 base and J shed 1 base, with 12 bases lying between them. The CDR3 runs to 16 residues. The full variable domain, with the rest looked up from reference TRBV11-2 and TRBJ2-3, is EAGVAQSPRYKIIEKRQSVAFWCNPISGHATLYWYQQILGQGPKLLIQFQNNGVVDDSQLPKDRFSAERLKGVDSTLKIQPAKLEDSAVYLCASSLVGLEGTDTQYFGPGTRLTVL.

The V and J genes are TRBV2 and TRBJ1-6, with TRBD1 matching over 9 bases. This CDR3 region has 17 residues. Germline V gene sequence: CDR1 SNHLY, CDR2 FYNNEI. With 6 bases clipped from V and 0 bases from J, the junction kept 6 bases outside the gene matches. The CDR3 region has the DNA TGTGCCAGCAGGGACGGGACAGGGAGCTCCTATAATTCACCCCTCCACTTT. This sequence encodes CASRDGTGSSYNSPLHF.

Only a few counts were recorded for this clone. The gene calls are TRBV7-9 and TRBJ2-1, with 7 bases aligning to TRBD1. V lost 4 bases to trimming and J lost 3 bases; unmatched junction nucleotides: 12. The CDR3 extends over 17 amino acids. Germline CDR1 SEHNR, CDR2 FQNEAQ (reference sequence). The CDR3 nucleotides are TGTGCCAGCAGCTGGCCCGTCTCAGGGGGATTCTACAATGAGCAGTTCTTC. It translates to CASSWPVSGGFYNEQFF.

The chain has TRBV5-1 and TRBJ1-1; D ambiguous. The CDR3 is made up of 15 amino acids. Germline CDR1 SGHRS, CDR2 YFSETQ. Trimming cost V 0 bases and J 0 bases, with 9 bases left between them. CDR3 DNA sequence: TGCGCCAGCAGCTTGGGGCAGGTCATGAACACTGAAGCTTTCTTT. Translated, it gives CASSLGQVMNTEAFF. Drawing the rest from reference TRBV5-1 and TRBJ1-1, the complete variable domain is KAGVTQTPRYLIKTRGQQVTLSCSPISGHRSVSWYQQTPGQGLQFLFEYFSETQRNKGNFPGRFSGRQFSNSRSEMNVSTLELGDSALYLCASSLGQVMNTEAFFGQGTRLTVV.

The V and J genes are TRBV25-1 and TRBJ2-2; 9 bases fit TRBD1. Germline CDR1 is MGHDK and CDR2 is SYGVNS. This CDR3 is 16 amino acids long. J was trimmed by 6 bases and V by 6 bases; bases with no gene match: 11. CDR3 protein: CASSGRRTGVSGELFF. The CDR3 region has the DNA TGTGCCAGCAGCGGGCGGAGGACAGGGGTGTCCGGGGAGCTGTTTTTT. The complete variable domain, with remaining parts taken from reference TRBV25-1 and TRBJ2-2, reads EADIYQTPRYLVIGTGKKITLECSQTMGHDKMYWYQQDPGMELHLIHYSYGVNSTEKGDLSSESTVSRIRTEHFPLTLESARPSHTSQYLCASSGRRTGVSGELFFGEGSRLTVL.

This sequence joins TRBV30 and TRBJ1-1; 11 positions match TRBD1. The trim removed 5 bases at V and 10 bases at J, leaving 15 bases unmatched. This CDR3 has 15 amino acids. The V gene's germline CDR1 is GTSNPN and CDR2 SVGIG (reference sequence). The CDR3 nucleotides read TGTGCCTGGCACCTGGGGGGACAGGGGGTTTTTGCAGCTTTCTTT. Encoded protein: CAWHLGGQGVFAAFF.

This clone has a handful of counts. In nucleotides, the CDR3 is TGTGCCAGCAGCCTGGGGTCAGGGGATGGCTACACCTTC. Its protein is CASSLGSGDGYTF. The chain is built from TRBV2 and TRBJ1-2, with D maybe TRBD1 (6 bases). Trimming took 6 bases from V and 6 from J, leaving 14 bases between them. CDR1 is SNHLY and CDR2 is FYNNEI in the germline V gene. This CDR3 spans 13 amino acids.

V usage is TRBV30 and J usage is TRBJ2-5; D gene unclear. The J call may be mistaken, given a closer DNA end match to TRBJ2-7. This CDR3 has 15 residues. Germline lookup yields CDR1 GTSNPN and CDR2 SVGIG (reference sequence). The CDR3 loop reads CACRWVGMGPYEQYF. The CDR3 coding sequence is TGTGCCTGCCGATGGGTGGGGATGGGTCCCTACGAGCAGTACTTC.

The V call is TRBV9, the J call TRBJ2-3; D is unresolved. The CDR3 is made up of 12 amino acids. Germline V CDR1 and CDR2: SGDLS, YYNGEE. V was shortened by 0 bases and J by 2 bases, with 1 base between the two germline ends. CDR3 sequence (DNA): TGTGCCAGCAGCGTAGACACAGATACGCAGTATTTT. Translating it yields CASSVDTDTQYF.

V gene TRBV5-1 combines with J gene TRBJ2-2; D may be TRBD1 or TRBD2 (5 bases each). Trimming stripped 4 bases from V and 2 bases from J, with 9 bases between. Germline CDR1 reads SGHRS; CDR2 reads YFSETQ. The CDR3 sequence is 14 residues long. This CDR3 is CASSRDLNTGELFF. The CDR3 coding sequence is TGCGCCAGCAGCCGGGACCTAAACACCGGGGAGCTGTTTTTT.

This chain connects TRBV5-1 to TRBJ1-4; no definite D call. CDR1 is SGHRS and CDR2 is YFSETQ in the germline V gene. Trimming shortened V by 4 bases and J by 5 bases, and 12 bases separated the two germline ends. CDR3 size: 14 residues. CDR3 coding DNA: TGCGCCAGCAGCCTGGGCCTATCAAATGAAAAACTGTTTTTT. Protein product: CASSLGLSNEKLFF.

The V and J genes are TRBV6-5 and TRBJ2-7, with a tentative D call TRBD1 (6 bases). CDR1 and CDR2 from the germline V gene are MNHEY and SVGAGI. The CDR3 is 11 amino acids. Trimming stripped 5 bases from V and 5 bases from J, with 7 bases between. The CDR3 DNA is TGTGCCAGCAGTCACAGGGACGAGCAGTACTTC. This translates into CASSHRDEQYF.

This chain links TRBV19 with TRBJ1-5; possibly TRBD1 for D (5 bases). Per germline, CDR1 LNHDA and CDR2 SQIVND (reference sequence). The CDR3 consists of 14 residues. The germline V and J ends were trimmed by 7 bases and 7 bases, with 17 bases remaining between them. The CDR3 spells CASTMRQGEQPQHF. The CDR3 nucleotides are TGTGCCAGTACAATGAGGCAGGGCGAACAGCCCCAGCATTTT.

The V and J genes are TRBV9 and TRBJ2-7; TRBD2 agrees at 8 bases. The CDR3 length is 14 residues. With 3 bases clipped from V and 3 bases from J, the junction kept 5 bases outside the gene matches. Germline V gene lookup returns CDR1 SGDLS and CDR2 YYNGEE. The CDR3 coding sequence is TGTGCCAGCAGCGCGATCGCGGGAGGCTACGAGCAGTACTTC. It is translated as CASSAIAGGYEQYF. Together with reference TRBV9 and TRBJ2-7, the CDR3 gives the full variable domain: DSGVTQTPKHLITATGQRVTLRCSPRSGDLSVYWYQQSLDQGLQFLIQYYNGEERAKGNILERFSAQQFPDLHSELNLSSLELGDSALYFCASSAIAGGYEQYFGPGTRLTVT.